This TCR beta chain was retrieved from a study of cytomegalovirus exposure and HLA in healthy donors. PCR amplification relied on 60 Vbeta primers (plus 13 Jbeta primers). Repertoires were generated with immunoSEQ multiplex PCR, while TCRdb's copy carries only in-frame clones and drops some. The repertoire has about 100,000 clones, approximately 79% of them found once; the top ten carry approximately 14%. V was cut by 4 bases and J by 6 bases, with 13 bases left in between. CDR3 length: 14 amino acids. Germline V lookup: CDR1 SGHRS, CDR2 YFSETQ. The TCR originated in a middle-aged woman in good health and CMV-seropositive. This chain connects TRBV5-1 to TRBJ1-4, with D tentatively TRBD1 (5 bases). What was sequenced was PBMCs. The CDR3: CASSRGNWDEKLFF. The CDR3 bases are TGCGCCAGCAGCCGGGGGAATTGGGATGAAAAACTGTTTTTT.